The 22 T cell receptor beta chains below were found in one sample sequenced in a study of blood T cell repertoires in COVID-19. Sequenced by immunoSEQ multiplex PCR; TCRdb stores in-frame clones only, minus some. The data hold roughly 50,000 clones, with about 85% observed a single time. Sequencing was performed on peripheral blood. The receptors come from a man aged 50-59 years with acute or convalescent COVID-19.

The chain links TRBV19 to TRBJ2-2; D is perhaps TRBD1 (5 bases). Germline V lookup: CDR1 LNHDA, CDR2 SQIVND (reference sequence). With 3 bases removed from V and 4 bases from J, the gap between germline ends came to 12 bases. The CDR3 totals 15 residues. CDR3: CASSIGQGSTGELFF. The CDR3 DNA follows: TGTGCCAGTAGTATTGGGCAGGGAAGCACCGGGGAGCTGTTTTTT.

The sample holds one count of this clone. This chain links TRBV19 with TRBJ1-2, with 12 nucleotides matching TRBD1. Per germline, CDR1 LNHDA and CDR2 SQIVND (reference sequence). The CDR3 sequence is 16 residues long. After removal of 4 bases from V and 0 bases from J, the junction contained 3 bases not matched to a gene. CDR3 protein: CASSTGQGAANYGYTF. CDR3 DNA sequence: TGTGCCAGTAGTACGGGACAGGGGGCGGCTAACTATGGCTACACCTTC.

The CDR3: CASSPTGGSTEAFF. The CDR3, as DNA: TGTGCCAGCAGTCCTACAGGGGGTTCCACTGAAGCTTTCTTT. The chain is built from TRBV6-5 and TRBJ1-1, with 8 positions matching TRBD1. Germline V gene sequence: CDR1 MNHEY, CDR2 SVGAGI. The V and J ends lost 5 bases and 4 bases, in that order; junction bases with no gene match: 6. The CDR3 has 14 amino acids.

The chain links TRBV19 to TRBJ1-5; D may be TRBD1 (6 bases). The CDR3 totals 14 residues. The ends were cut back, 3 bases at V and 6 bases at J, with 12 bases in the middle. Per the germline V gene, CDR1 is LNHDA and CDR2 is SQIVND (reference sequence). The CDR3 loop is CASSIAGAGQPQHF. In DNA form, the CDR3 reads TGTGCCAGTAGTATTGCAGGGGCGGGTCAGCCCCAGCATTTT.

V usage is TRBV6-5 and J usage is TRBJ1-5; D is undetermined. Germline V gene sequence: CDR1 MNHEY, CDR2 SVGAGI. V was shortened by 5 bases and J by 6 bases, with 11 bases between the two germline ends. This CDR3 is built from 13 residues. CDR3 protein: CASSPERGQPQHF. The CDR3 nucleotides are TGTGCCAGCAGTCCGGAACGAGGTCAGCCCCAGCATTTT.

The V gene is TRBV27, the J gene TRBJ2-2, with TRBD1 identical over 11 bases. The CDR3 spans 15 residues. CDR1 is MNHEY, CDR2 SMNVEV, per germline (reference sequence). The ends lost 4 bases at V and 3 bases at J; junction bases unmatched: 1. CDR3 nucleotides: TGTGCCAGCAGTTCGGGACAGGGGGACACCGGGGAGCTGTTTTTT. This gives the protein CASSSGQGDTGELFF.

This chain joins TRBV9 and TRBJ1-1, with TRBD1 matching over 11 bases. This CDR3 is built from 17 residues. Losses at the gene ends were 0 bases for V and 4 bases for J; bases not matched to a gene: 8. Germline V CDR1 and CDR2: SGDLS, YYNGEE. For the CDR3, the DNA is TGTGCCAGCAGCGTAGGGTTACCCGGGACAGGGGGCACTGAAGCTTTCTTT. This translates into CASSVGLPGTGGTEAFF.

The chain links TRBV2 to TRBJ2-1; TRBD1 aligns across 7 bases. V dropped 4 bases and J dropped 2; count of bases not matched to a gene: 17. This CDR3 is 19 amino acids long. Germline lookup yields CDR1 SNHLY and CDR2 FYNNEI. CDR3 nucleotides: TGTGCCAGCAGTGCACAGGGGATTAATGACGGCGTTACCTACAATGAGCAGTTCTTC. Translating gives CASSAQGINDGVTYNEQFF. The whole variable domain, remainder taken from reference TRBV2 and TRBJ2-1, is EPEVTQTPSHQVTQMGQEVILRCVPISNHLYFYWYRQILGQKVEFLVSFYNNEISEKSEIFDDQFSVERPDGSNFTLKIRSTKLEDSAMYFCASSAQGINDGVTYNEQFFGPGTRLTVL.

This clone came up a few times. This sample includes further DNA sequences coding for the same CDR3. The rearrangement joins TRBV5-1 to TRBJ2-7; D might be TRBD2 (6 bases). Germline V gene lookup returns CDR1 SGHRS and CDR2 YFSETQ. The V end was cut by 5 bases, the J end by 0 bases, with 12 bases between. The CDR3 runs to 14 residues. Written as DNA, the CDR3 is TGCGCCAGCAGTCAGGGACTGGCCTCCTACGAGCAGTACTTC. This translates into CASSQGLASYEQYF. Full variable domain (remainder filled in from reference TRBV5-1 and TRBJ2-7): KAGVTQTPRYLIKTRGQQVTLSCSPISGHRSVSWYQQTPGQGLQFLFEYFSETQRNKGNFPGRFSGRQFSNSRSEMNVSTLELGDSALYLCASSQGLASYEQYFGPGTRLTVT.

The chain has TRBV7-2 and TRBJ2-3, with 7 bases identical to TRBD1. CDR3 length: 12 residues. Germline V lookup: CDR1 SGHTA, CDR2 FQGNSA. Trimming removed 5 bases from V and 13 bases from J; junction bases left unmatched: 9. Here the CDR3 reads CASSKTGQEKYF. For the CDR3, the DNA is TGTGCCAGCAGCAAGACAGGGCAGGAGAAGTATTTT.

This clone was detected only a few times. The J gene is TRBJ2-7, the V gene TRBV9; D might be TRBD1 (6 bases). This CDR3 region has 15 residues. The V and J ends lost 4 bases and 0 bases respectively, with 14 bases between them. Germline assignment: CDR1 SGDLS and CDR2 YYNGEE. The DNA of the CDR3 is TGTGCCAGCAGCCCTCATGGACAGCACTCCTACGAGCAGTACTTC. It encodes CASSPHGQHSYEQYF. The full variable domain, rest sourced from reference TRBV9 and TRBJ2-7, is DSGVTQTPKHLITATGQRVTLRCSPRSGDLSVYWYQQSLDQGLQFLIQYYNGEERAKGNILERFSAQQFPDLHSELNLSSLELGDSALYFCASSPHGQHSYEQYFGPGTRLTVT.

The chain recombines TRBV15 with TRBJ2-5, with D possibly TRBD2 on 6 matching bases. In germline, CDR1 is LNHNV, CDR2 YYDKDF (reference sequence). Trimming shortened V by 5 bases and J by 5 bases, and 12 bases separated the two germline ends. The CDR3 is 13 amino acids. The DNA for the CDR3 is TGTGCCACCAGCGCCGGACTACGGGAGACCCAGTACTTC. Encoded protein: CATSAGLRETQYF.

This clone was counted once. The chain joins TRBV2 to TRBJ2-6, with a possible D match to TRBD1 (7 bases). Germline CDR1 SNHLY, CDR2 FYNNEI. This CDR3 has 16 amino acids. With 3 bases removed from V and 1 base from J, the gap between germline ends came to 10 bases. The CDR3 DNA follows: TGTGCCAGCAGTGACCCAGGGGGGTCTGGGGCCAACGTCCTGACTTTC. This gives the protein CASSDPGGSGANVLTF.

This clone came up a few times. V usage is TRBV19 and J usage is TRBJ2-1, with 8 bases matching TRBD2. The germline V gene has CDR1 LNHDA and CDR2 SQIVND (reference sequence). CDR3 length equals 14 residues. Trimming removed 9 bases from V and 3 bases from J; junction bases left unmatched: 7. CDR3 loop: CASHKRGGYNEQFF. CDR3 sequence (DNA): TGTGCCAGCCACAAACGGGGGGGCTACAATGAGCAGTTCTTC.

The rearrangement links TRBV7-9 to TRBJ2-7; TRBD1 aligns across 10 bases. The V and J ends lost 5 bases and 2 bases, in that order; junction bases with no gene match: 3. The CDR3 length is 14 residues. Per germline, CDR1 SEHNR and CDR2 FQNEAQ (reference sequence). CDR3: CASSPGQGPYEQYF. CDR3 nucleotides: TGTGCCAGCAGCCCGGGACAGGGGCCCTACGAGCAGTACTTC. Using reference TRBV7-9 and TRBJ2-7 for the parts outside the CDR3, the full variable domain is DTGVSQNPRHKITKRGQNVTFRCDPISEHNRLYWYRQTLGQGPEFLTYFQNEAQLEKSRLLSDRFSAERPKGSFSTLEIQRTEQGDSAMYLCASSPGQGPYEQYFGPGTRLTVT.

The V call is TRBV6-5, the J call TRBJ2-1, with TRBD2 as a possible D gene (5 bases). Germline V gives CDR1 MNHEY, CDR2 SVGAGI. The CDR3 runs 15 residues. V was cut by 7 bases and J by 2 bases, with 15 bases left in between. The CDR3 region has the DNA TGTGCCAGCACTCAAGAGGGTTATGCCTACAATGAGCAGTTCTTC. Protein sequence: CASTQEGYAYNEQFF.

The CDR3 DNA reads as TGTGCCAGCAGTTACGGACAGGGAGGAGCTGAAGCTTTCTTT. It codes for CASSYGQGGAEAFF. The chain employs TRBV6-5 and TRBJ1-1, with 8 bases that match TRBD1. The CDR3 is 14 amino acids. The J segment lost 6 bases and the V segment lost 2 bases, leaving 5 bases of the junction unmatched. Germline CDR1 and CDR2: MNHEY and SVGAGI.

This sequence joins TRBV7-6 and TRBJ2-5; 8 bases are shared with TRBD2. The germline gives CDR1 SGHVS, CDR2 FNYEAQ. The trim removed 5 bases at V and 4 bases at J, leaving 12 bases unmatched. This CDR3 has 16 residues. The CDR3 region is CASSIQTSGGAETQYF. For the CDR3, the DNA is TGTGCCAGCAGCATTCAAACTAGCGGCGGGGCAGAGACCCAGTACTTC.

The CDR3 reads CASSPELAGNTIYF. CDR3 DNA sequence: TGTGCCAGCAGCCCGGAGTTAGCTGGAAACACCATATATTTT. The V gene is TRBV5-4, the J gene TRBJ1-3; D unclear. Germline V CDR1 and CDR2: SGHNT, YYREEE (reference sequence). The V gene lost 4 bases and the J gene lost 2 bases, with 10 bases spanning the gap. This CDR3 spans 14 amino acids.

This clone has a handful of counts. Other nucleotide sequences in the sample specify the same CDR3. The genes are TRBV5-1 and TRBJ1-2; D possibly corresponds to TRBD1 (6 bases). Trimming shortened V by 4 bases and J by 0 bases, and 10 bases separated the two germline ends. Germline V gene sequence: CDR1 SGHRS, CDR2 YFSETQ. The CDR3 has 14 amino acids. CDR3 loop: CASSPGQANYGYTF. The DNA of the CDR3 is TGCGCCAGCAGCCCGGGACAAGCTAACTATGGCTACACCTTC.

The chain recombines TRBV18 with TRBJ2-7, with D tentatively TRBD1 (5 bases). Deletions cut 5 bases from V and 3 bases from J, with 11 bases between. Germline V gene data show CDR1 as KGHSH and CDR2 as LQKENI. This CDR3 has 13 residues. DNA of the CDR3: TGTGCCAGCTCAGTCGACAGCTACTACGAGCAGTACTTC. Translation gives CASSVDSYYEQYF.

This sequence joins TRBV19 and TRBJ1-1; TRBD1 matches at 8 bases. CDR1 is LNHDA, CDR2 SQIVND, per germline (reference sequence). This CDR3 spans 16 amino acids. Trimming removed 5 bases from V and 0 bases from J; junction bases left unmatched: 8. Here the CDR3 DNA reads TGTGCCAGTAGTCCCCGCCGGGACAGGTTGAACACTGAAGCTTTCTTT. This gives the protein CASSPRRDRLNTEAFF.